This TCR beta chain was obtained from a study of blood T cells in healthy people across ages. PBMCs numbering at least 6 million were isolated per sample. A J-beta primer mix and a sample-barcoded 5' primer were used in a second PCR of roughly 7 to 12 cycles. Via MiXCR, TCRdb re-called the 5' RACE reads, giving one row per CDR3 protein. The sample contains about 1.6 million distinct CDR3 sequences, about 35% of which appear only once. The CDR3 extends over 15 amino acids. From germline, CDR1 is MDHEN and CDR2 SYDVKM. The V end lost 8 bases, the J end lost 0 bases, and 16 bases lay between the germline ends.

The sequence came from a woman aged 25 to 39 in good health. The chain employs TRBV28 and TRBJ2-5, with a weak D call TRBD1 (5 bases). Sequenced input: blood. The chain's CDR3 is CASGKWGRDQETQYF. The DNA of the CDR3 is TGTGCCAGCGGGAAATGGGGCAGGGACCAAGAGACCCAGTACTTC.